What follows are 11 T cell receptor beta chains derived from one specimen sequenced in a study of CD8 T cells in ankylosing spondylitis (dated by TCRdb to about 2017). The library was produced with 5' RACE. The sequencer was an Illumina HiSeq 2500. TCRdb reanalyzed the raw reads on its own, using fastp at Q25 for trimming and MiXCR for clone calling, and kept in-frame beta chains. Here each entry gathers all rows of one CDR3 protein and keeps the most common genes and DNA. This sample holds approximately 340,000 distinct CDR3 sequences; approximately 15% were observed only once. The ten largest clones capture 1.1% of the sample. Sequenced material: blood, either unsorted or a sorted T cell fraction (not recorded which). These receptors were taken from a male donor with ankylosing spondylitis or in good health (not recorded which).

This clonotype has just a few counts. CDR3 in amino acids: CSVGLRNTEAFF. The CDR3 region has the DNA TGCAGCGTTGGACTCCGGAACACTGAAGCTTTCTTT. The gene calls are TRBV29-1 and TRBJ1-1, with D uncertain. The germline V and J ends were trimmed by 4 bases and 1 base, with 7 bases remaining between them. In germline, CDR1 is SQVTM, CDR2 ANQGSEA. This CDR3 has 12 residues. The complete variable domain, with remaining parts taken from reference TRBV29-1 and TRBJ1-1, reads SAVISQKPSRDICQRGTSLTIQCQVDSQVTMMFWYRQQPGQSLTLIATANQGSEATYESGFVIDKFPISRPNLTFSTLTVSNMSPEDSSIYLCSVGLRNTEAFFGQGTRLTVV.

The table lists this clonotype with a few counts. V gene TRBV11-1 combines with J gene TRBJ2-1; tentative D call: TRBD2 (6 bases). From germline, CDR1 is SGHAT and CDR2 FQDESV (reference sequence). The length of the CDR3 is 17 residues. Deletions cut 5 bases from V and 4 bases from J, with 21 bases between. As DNA, the CDR3 is TGTGCCAGCAGCCCCCACGAGGGCGGGATGCTTTACAATGAGCAGTTCTTC. This codes for CASSPHEGGMLYNEQFF.

The chain couples TRBV30 to TRBJ1-2; 7 bases fit TRBD1. With 7 bases clipped from V and 5 bases from J, the junction kept 10 bases outside the gene matches. CDR1 is GTSNPN, CDR2 SVGIG, per germline (reference sequence). This CDR3 spans 13 amino acids. CDR3 sequence reads: CAFTGAWGYGYTF. The CDR3 nucleotides read TGTGCCTTCACAGGGGCGTGGGGTTATGGCTACACCTTC. Full variable domain (remainder filled in from reference TRBV30 and TRBJ1-2): SQTIHQWPATLVQPVGSPLSLECTVEGTSNPNLYWYRQAAGRGLQLLFYSVGIGQISSEVPQNLSASRPQDRQFILSSKKLLLSDSGFYLCAFTGAWGYGYTFGSGTRLTVV.

The CDR3 reads CASSDQGMRLNGYTF. The CDR3 DNA reads TGTGCCAGCAGCGATCAGGGGATGCGGCTTAACGGCTACACCTTC. The chain links TRBV6-1 to TRBJ1-2; D perhaps matches TRBD1 (6 bases). Germline V gene lookup returns CDR1 MNHNS and CDR2 SASEGT. V lost 6 bases and J lost 8, with 22 bases in between. CDR3 length equals 15 residues.

V usage is TRBV3-1 and J usage is TRBJ2-5; D possibly corresponds to TRBD2 (7 bases). Germline V gene data show CDR1 as LGHDT and CDR2 as YNNKEL (reference sequence). This CDR3 spans 15 amino acids. Trimming shortened V by 3 bases and J by 2 bases, and 13 bases separated the two germline ends. CDR3 protein: CASSHWRGLQETQYF. The CDR3 DNA reads TGTGCCAGCAGCCATTGGCGGGGGCTACAAGAGACCCAGTACTTC.

V gene TRBV30 combines with J gene TRBJ2-1; 9 nucleotides match TRBD2. With 2 bases clipped from V and 7 bases from J, the junction kept 6 bases outside the gene matches. This CDR3 is built from 14 residues. Germline CDR1 is GTSNPN and CDR2 is SVGIG (reference sequence). The CDR3 spells CAWSPVAGVNEQFF. For the CDR3, the DNA is TGTGCCTGGAGTCCGGTAGCGGGAGTAAATGAGCAGTTCTTC.

This clonotype was detected a few times. The V call is TRBV11-2, the J call TRBJ2-1, with 8 positions matching TRBD2. The CDR3 covers 15 residues. Unmatched junction bases numbered 7, after V lost 1 base and J lost 8 bases. From germline, CDR1 is SGHAT and CDR2 FQNNGV. Here the CDR3 DNA reads TGTGCCAGCAGCTTAGGTAGCGGGATTAACGATGAGCAGTTCTTC. It encodes CASSLGSGINDEQFF.

J is TRBJ1-2 and V is TRBV10-3, with D perhaps matching TRBD1 (5 bases). The CDR3 is 17 amino acids. CDR1 and CDR2 from the germline V gene are ENHRY and SYGVKD. The V gene lost 0 bases and the J gene lost 7 bases, with 21 bases spanning the gap. The CDR3 nucleotides read TGTGCCATCAGTGAGTCGGGGGATAACAAGCCCTTCGGTGGCTACACCTTC. It is translated as CAISESGDNKPFGGYTF.

This clonotype was counted between two and nine times. The V and J genes are TRBV7-9 and TRBJ1-4; 7 bases line up with TRBD1. This CDR3 has 15 residues. J gave up 0 bases and V 5 bases, and 3 bases lay outside the gene matches. The germline V gene encodes CDR1 SEHNR and CDR2 FQNEAQ (reference sequence). In nucleotides, the CDR3 is TGTGCCAGCAGCCACAGGGGCTCAACTAATGAAAAACTGTTTTTT. Amino acid sequence: CASSHRGSTNEKLFF.

This clonotype was seen many times. The V and J genes are TRBV6-5 and TRBJ2-2, with D unresolved. The V gene's germline CDR1 is MNHEY and CDR2 SVGAGI. Deletions cut 0 bases from V and 5 bases from J, with 10 bases between. CDR3 length: 15 amino acids. This CDR3 is CASSYSRRLTGELFF. CDR3 in DNA: TGTGCCAGCAGTTACTCACGACGGCTAACCGGGGAGCTGTTTTTT.

This clonotype was found a few times. CDR3 DNA: TGTGCCAGCAGTGGTCGGAGTGGAACCGGGGAGCTGTTTTTT. This encodes CASSGRSGTGELFF. The chain carries TRBV6-2 or TRBV6-3 and TRBJ2-2; the D is unclear. The CDR3 spans 14 residues. Germline CDR1 is MNHEY and CDR2 is SVGEGT. Trimming left V 5 bases short and J 5 bases short, with 12 bases between.